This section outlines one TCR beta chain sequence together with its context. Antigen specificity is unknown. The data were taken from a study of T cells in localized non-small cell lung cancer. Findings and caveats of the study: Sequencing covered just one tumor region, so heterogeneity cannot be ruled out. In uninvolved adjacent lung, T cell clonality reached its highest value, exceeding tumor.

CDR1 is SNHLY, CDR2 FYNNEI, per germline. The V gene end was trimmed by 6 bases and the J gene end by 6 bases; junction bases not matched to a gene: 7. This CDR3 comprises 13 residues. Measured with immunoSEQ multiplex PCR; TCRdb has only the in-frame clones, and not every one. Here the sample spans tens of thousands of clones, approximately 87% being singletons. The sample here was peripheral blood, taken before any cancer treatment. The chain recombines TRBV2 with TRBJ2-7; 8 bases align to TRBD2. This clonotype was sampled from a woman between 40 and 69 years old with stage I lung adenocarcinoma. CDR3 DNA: TGTGCCAGCAGAACACAGGCGGGGGGCGAGCAGTACTTC. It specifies CASRTQAGGEQYF.